This T cell receptor beta chain was sequenced for a study of T cells in Graves' hyperthyroidism and ophthalmopathy. General study points: Researchers report that a 13 V-J model separated ophthalmopathy from stable hyperthyroidism.

This clonotype was recorded at least ten times. Its antigen is currently unknown. Regions amplified from RNA transcripts were the TCR beta CDR3 regions. An initial round of RT-PCR targeting the TCR CDR3 relied on the HTBI primer set. A single record per CDR3 protein comes from TCRdb applying MiXCR to the multiplex PCR reads. The repertoire consists of roughly 630,000 distinct CDR3 sequences, with 15% to 17% occurring once and the leading ten covering 6.5% to 8%. Specimen: blood. This sequence was found in a woman aged 30 to 39 with Graves' hyperthyroidism.

CDR3 sequence: CSAGGLAETQYF. The CDR3 coding sequence is TGCAGTGCTGGGGGACTAGCCGAGACCCAGTACTTC. The V and J genes are TRBV20-1 and TRBJ2-5; 9 bases map to TRBD2. The V and J ends lost 5 bases and 5 bases, in that order; junction bases with no gene match: 3. Germline V gene sequence: CDR1 DFQATT, CDR2 SNEGSKA (reference sequence). The length of the CDR3 is 12 residues.